A selection of T cell receptor beta chains follows, all from one sample in a study of blood T cell repertoires in COVID-19. Method: immunoSEQ multiplex PCR; TCRdb's copy keeps in-frame clones and lacks some. The sample yields some 110,000 clones, over 75% seen once. The sample consisted of peripheral blood. These TCRs come from a man aged 45-65 years with acute or convalescent COVID-19. The CDR3 runs from the conserved cysteine through the conserved F or W. Size tells how often a clone was seen (once, few, many) or the class of an expanded clone, and some rows leave it out.

- TRBJ1-1 TRBV15 CATSRDIPDRGDGEAFF
- TRBJ2-3 TRBV4-1 CASSQDSLVGLTSTDTQYF
- TRBJ2-7 TRBV5-1 CASSLLAGGLYEQYF
- TRBJ2-7 TRBV2 CASSGDRGGYEQYF
few TRBJ2-2 TRBV28 CASRLNRLRSLNTGELFF
- TRBJ1-1 TRBV5-3 CARSKQGPEAFF
- TRBJ2-7 TRBV5-1 CASSLGLAGDYEQYF
few TRBJ1-1 TRBV3-1/TRBV3-2 CASSQGQSVTREAFF
- TRBJ2-1 TRBV7-9 CASSSVTSGRADEQFF
few TRBJ1-1 TRBV5-1 CASSFAADTEAFF
- TRBJ1-2 TRBV6-2/TRBV6-3 CASSRDGTGGYYGYTF
- TRBJ2-1 TRBV10-1 CASSELAGGESYNEQFF
- TRBJ2-4 TRBV12-3/TRBV12-4 CASSSNALIQYF
- TRBJ1-3 TRBV7-9 CASSLGAQGRGNTIYF
- TRBJ2-7 TRBV6-5 CASSYPGGGSYEQYF
- TRBJ1-5 TRBV11-2 CASIWNLDRVYNQPQHF
- TRBJ2-7 TRBV2 CASKVRLADYEQYF
few TRBJ2-2 TRBV30 CAWGQGRGELFF
few TRBJ1-1 TRBV20-1 CSASWGGAFF
- TRBJ2-3 TRBV6-5 CASSSSGREDTQYF
few TRBJ1-5 TRBV4-2 CASSQELVVSNQPQHF
- TRBJ1-6 TRBV28 CASSFGRGSYNSPLHF
- TRBJ2-6 TRBV7-5 CVRSGPGQGYSGANVLTF
- TRBJ1-6 TRBV4-1 CASSREASGRGNSPLHF
- TRBJ2-6 TRBV5-4 CASSLETGPNVLTF
- TRBJ2-2 TRBV4-1 CASSPMAGGHSGELFF
- TRBJ2-1 TRBV27 CASSFSGLGDNEQFF
- TRBJ1-4 TRBV28 CASSSMTGAGEKLFF
- TRBJ2-5 TRBV6-5 CASSQTGDTETQYF
- TRBJ1-5 TRBV19 CATTPRTGKFRPQHF
- TRBJ2-7 TRBV27 CASSLEAGGFYEQYF
- TRBJ1-1 TRBV10-3 CAISGRDSGHEAFF
- TRBJ2-4 TRBV18 CASSPPKQTSGNIQYF
- TRBJ1-6 TRBV4-1 CASSIQGQGNSPLHF
- TRBJ2-3 TRBV25-1 CASSGHSNPGTDTQYF
- TRBJ2-3 TRBV4-2 CASSQEHHRGADTQYF
- TRBJ1-5 TRBV27 CASSWTGDLYQPQHF
- TRBJ2-3 TRBV28 CASSSISGSLHTQYF
- TRBJ1-4 TRBV3-1/TRBV3-2 CASSRAGTSGEKLFF
- TRBJ1-4 TRBV14 CASSRAPIPRGEKLFF
- TRBJ1-5 TRBV19 CASSIGWGRDNQPQHF
- TRBJ1-2 TRBV6-5 CASSYGQNYGYTF
- TRBJ1-2 TRBV28 CASSPRWRGIGYTF
few TRBJ2-7 TRBV5-4 CASSFGLRSYEQYF
- TRBJ2-2 TRBV5-1 CASSIDRNTGELFF
- TRBJ2-7 TRBV28 CASSLKGQTYEQYF
- TRBJ2-1 TRBV19 CASSISGQGFNEQFF
- TRBJ2-2 TRBV2 CASSEQGINTGELFF
- TRBJ1-2 TRBV5-1 CASSRGQRLNYGYTF
- TRBJ1-2 TRBV13 CASSLGSALLANYGYTF
- TRBJ1-6 TRBV15 CATSRDLDSPLHF
- TRBJ2-3 TRBV11-1 CASSLDSGRATDTQYF
- TRBJ1-2 TRBV3-1/TRBV3-2 CASSQAQGGYTF